The present entry profiles one T cell receptor beta chain with its context. The sample is drawn from a study of blood T cell repertoires in COVID-19. The CDR3 has 18 residues. CDR1 SGHRS and CDR2 YFSETQ come from the germline V gene. Losses at the gene ends were 4 bases for V and 2 bases for J; bases not matched to a gene: 9. Produced via immunoSEQ multiplex PCR; TCRdb's table is partial and in-frame only. Of approximately 260,000 clones in the sample, approximately 82% were seen once. The chain employs TRBV5-1 and TRBJ1-4; 12 bases line up with TRBD1. The source is a woman older than 75 with active or convalescent COVID-19. The sequenced material came from peripheral blood. This CDR3 reads CASSGGTGGLGTNEKLFF. The CDR3 region has the DNA TGCGCCAGCAGCGGCGGGACAGGGGGCCTGGGGACTAATGAAAAACTGTTTTTT. Complete variable domain (other parts from reference TRBV5-1 and TRBJ1-4): KAGVTQTPRYLIKTRGQQVTLSCSPISGHRSVSWYQQTPGQGLQFLFEYFSETQRNKGNFPGRFSGRQFSNSRSEMNVSTLELGDSALYLCASSGGTGGLGTNEKLFFGSGTQLSVL.